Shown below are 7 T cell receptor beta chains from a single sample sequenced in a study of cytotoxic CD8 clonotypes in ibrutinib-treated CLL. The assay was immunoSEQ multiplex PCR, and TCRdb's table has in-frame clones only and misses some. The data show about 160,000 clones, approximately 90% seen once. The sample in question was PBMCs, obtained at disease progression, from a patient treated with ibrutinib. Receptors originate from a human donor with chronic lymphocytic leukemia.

CDR3 region: CASSTSTDTQYF. CDR3 sequence (DNA): TGTGCCAGCAGCACCAGCACAGATACGCAGTATTTT. The chain uses TRBV5-4 and TRBJ2-3; D is uncertain. This CDR3 is built from 12 residues. The ends were cut back, 4 bases at V and 0 bases at J, with 3 bases in the middle. From germline, CDR1 is SGHNT and CDR2 YYREEE (reference sequence). Drawing the rest from reference TRBV5-4 and TRBJ2-3, the complete variable domain is ETGVTQSPTHLIKTRGQQVTLRCSSQSGHNTVSWYQQALGQGPQFIFQYYREEENGRGNFPPRFSGLQFPNYSSELNVNALELDDSALYLCASSTSTDTQYFGPGTRLTVL.

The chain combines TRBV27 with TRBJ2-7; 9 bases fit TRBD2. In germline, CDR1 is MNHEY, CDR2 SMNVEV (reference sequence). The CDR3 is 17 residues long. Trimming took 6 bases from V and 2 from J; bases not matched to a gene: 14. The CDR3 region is CASSQLVYAGGPYEQYF. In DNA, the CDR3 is TGTGCCAGCAGCCAACTAGTGTACGCGGGAGGGCCCTACGAGCAGTACTTC.

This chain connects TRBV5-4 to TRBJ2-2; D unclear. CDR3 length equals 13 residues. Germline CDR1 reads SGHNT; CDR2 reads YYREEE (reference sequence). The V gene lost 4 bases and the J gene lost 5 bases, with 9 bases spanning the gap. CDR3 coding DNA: TGTGCCAGCAGCCCTCTCCCGACCGGGGAGCTGTTTTTT. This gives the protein CASSPLPTGELFF. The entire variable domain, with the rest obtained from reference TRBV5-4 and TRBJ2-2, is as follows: ETGVTQSPTHLIKTRGQQVTLRCSSQSGHNTVSWYQQALGQGPQFIFQYYREEENGRGNFPPRFSGLQFPNYSSELNVNALELDDSALYLCASSPLPTGELFFGEGSRLTVL.

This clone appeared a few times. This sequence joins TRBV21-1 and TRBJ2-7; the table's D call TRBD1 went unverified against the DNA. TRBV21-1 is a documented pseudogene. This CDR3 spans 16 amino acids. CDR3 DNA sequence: TGTGCCAGCATGGAGTGGACAGGGGACAGCTCCTACGAGCAGTACTTC. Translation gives CASMEWTGDSSYEQYF.

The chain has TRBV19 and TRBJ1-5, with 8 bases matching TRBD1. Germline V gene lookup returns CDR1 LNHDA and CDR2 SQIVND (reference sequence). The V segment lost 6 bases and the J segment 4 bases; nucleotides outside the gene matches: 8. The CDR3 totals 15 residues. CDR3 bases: TGTGCCAGTAGACAACAGGGGGAGCTTAATCAGCCCCAGCATTTT. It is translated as CASRQQGELNQPQHF.

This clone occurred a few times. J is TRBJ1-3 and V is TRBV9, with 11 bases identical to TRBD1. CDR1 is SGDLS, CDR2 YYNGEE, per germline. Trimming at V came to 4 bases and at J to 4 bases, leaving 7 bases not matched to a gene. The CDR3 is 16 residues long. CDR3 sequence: CASSFGQGALGNTIYF. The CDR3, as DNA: TGTGCCAGCAGCTTCGGACAGGGGGCGTTGGGAAACACCATATATTTT.

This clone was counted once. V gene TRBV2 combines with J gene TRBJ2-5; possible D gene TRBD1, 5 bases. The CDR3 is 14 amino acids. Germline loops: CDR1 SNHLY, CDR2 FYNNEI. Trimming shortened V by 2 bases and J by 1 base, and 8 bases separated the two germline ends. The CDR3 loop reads CASSEQGPQETQYF. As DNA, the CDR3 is TGTGCCAGCAGTGAACAGGGTCCCCAAGAGACCCAGTACTTC.